These 8 T cell receptor beta chains came from one sample sequenced in a study of blood T cell repertoires in COVID-19. Profiled with immunoSEQ multiplex PCR; TCRdb holds only in-frame clones, not every one. The sample consists of about 73,000 clones, 65% to 85% of them appearing once. Specimen: peripheral blood. The receptors stem from a woman aged 55-70 years with acute or convalescent COVID-19.

This clone was detected only a few times. The chain links TRBV7-2 to TRBJ2-1; 8 bases are shared with TRBD2. CDR3 size: 15 residues. Trimming cost V 6 bases and J 1 base; bases outside gene matches: 5. Germline CDR1 is SGHTA and CDR2 is FQGNSA. CDR3: CASRHSGASYNEQFF. The CDR3 DNA follows: TGTGCCAGCAGACATAGCGGGGCGTCCTACAATGAGCAGTTCTTC.

This clone was seen only a few times. The rearrangement links TRBV7-9 to TRBJ1-4, with D uncertain. Germline CDR1 reads SEHNR; CDR2 reads FQNEAQ (reference sequence). V lost 4 bases, J lost 7 bases, and 16 bases lay in between. CDR3 length: 15 residues. In nucleotides, the CDR3 is TGTGCCAGCAGCTGGACCTCAATGGGGAGTGAAAAACTGTTTTTT. Translated, it gives CASSWTSMGSEKLFF.

The table lists this clone with a few counts. V usage is TRBV24-1 and J usage is TRBJ2-1, with 7 bases matching TRBD1. The CDR3 runs to 14 residues. Germline V gene lookup returns CDR1 KGHDR and CDR2 SFDVKD. V shed 4 bases, J shed 9 bases, and the junction held 8 bases outside the gene matches. The chain's CDR3 is CATSELQGNGEQFF. The CDR3 DNA follows: TGTGCCACCAGTGAGTTACAGGGGAACGGTGAGCAGTTCTTC.

The chain recombines TRBV11-2 with TRBJ2-2; TRBD1 agrees at 9 bases. With 3 bases clipped from V and 6 bases from J, the junction kept 11 bases outside the gene matches. CDR3 length: 17 amino acids. Per the germline V gene, CDR1 is SGHAT and CDR2 is FQNNGV. CDR3 protein: CASSFSGTGIVAGELFF. CDR3 nucleotides: TGTGCCAGCAGCTTCTCCGGGACAGGGATTGTCGCCGGGGAGCTGTTTTTT.

The V call is TRBV2, the J call TRBJ1-2; tentatively, D is TRBD1 (6 bases). Germline-derived CDR1 and CDR2 are SNHLY and FYNNEI. V dropped 5 bases and J dropped 3 bases, with 7 bases sitting between them. The CDR3 has 12 amino acids. The CDR3 coding sequence is TGTGCCAGCAGTCCAGGGGACTATGGCTACACCTTC. The encoded protein is CASSPGDYGYTF.

The chain couples TRBV6-5 to TRBJ1-1; 8 bases are a match to TRBD1. V gave up 6 bases and J gave up 2 bases; unmatched junction bases: 5. This CDR3 spans 14 amino acids. Germline CDR1 and CDR2: MNHEY and SVGAGI. The CDR3 sequence: CASRIDRGNTEAFF. The CDR3 bases are TGTGCCAGCAGGATAGACAGGGGAAACACTGAAGCTTTCTTT.

The gene calls are TRBV19 and TRBJ1-1; 9 positions agree with TRBD1. The V and J ends lost 10 bases and 3 bases, in that order; junction bases with no gene match: 18. CDR3 length: 17 amino acids. Germline CDR1 reads LNHDA; CDR2 reads SQIVND (reference sequence). DNA for the CDR3: TGTGCCACAGCCCCAATCCGGGACAGGGATCGGGACACTGAAGCTTTCTTT. Its protein is CATAPIRDRDRDTEAFF.

The rearrangement uses TRBV19 and TRBJ1-2, with TRBD1 matching over 9 bases. The ends lost 3 bases at V and 1 base at J; junction bases unmatched: 0. Germline-derived CDR1 and CDR2 are LNHDA and SQIVND (reference sequence). The CDR3 is 14 amino acids. CDR3 DNA sequence: TGTGCCAGTAGTATGGACAGGGGTAACTATGGCTACACCTTC. The encoded protein is CASSMDRGNYGYTF.